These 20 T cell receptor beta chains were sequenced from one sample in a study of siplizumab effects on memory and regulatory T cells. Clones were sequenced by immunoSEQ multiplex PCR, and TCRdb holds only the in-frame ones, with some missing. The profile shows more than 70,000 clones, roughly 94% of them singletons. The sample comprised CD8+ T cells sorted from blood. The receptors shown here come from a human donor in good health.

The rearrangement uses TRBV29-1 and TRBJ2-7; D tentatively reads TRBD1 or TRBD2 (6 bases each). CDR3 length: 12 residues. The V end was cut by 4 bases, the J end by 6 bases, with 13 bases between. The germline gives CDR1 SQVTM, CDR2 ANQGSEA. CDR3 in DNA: TGCAGCGTTGCGGGGGCCCAGTTCGAGCAGTACTTC. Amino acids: CSVAGAQFEQYF.

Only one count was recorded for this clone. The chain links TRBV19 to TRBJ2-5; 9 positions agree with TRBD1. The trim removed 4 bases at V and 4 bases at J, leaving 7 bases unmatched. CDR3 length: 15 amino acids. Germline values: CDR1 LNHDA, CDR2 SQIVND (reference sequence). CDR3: CASSTTGTGLETQYF. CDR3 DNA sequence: TGTGCCAGTAGTACGACCGGGACAGGGCTAGAGACCCAGTACTTC.

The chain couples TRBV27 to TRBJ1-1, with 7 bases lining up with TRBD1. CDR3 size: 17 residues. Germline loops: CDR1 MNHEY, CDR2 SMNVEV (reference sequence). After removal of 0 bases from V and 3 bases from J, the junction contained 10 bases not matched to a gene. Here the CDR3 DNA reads TGTGCCAGCAGTTTATCGGACGGGACAGCCATCTACACTGAAGCTTTCTTT. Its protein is CASSLSDGTAIYTEAFF.

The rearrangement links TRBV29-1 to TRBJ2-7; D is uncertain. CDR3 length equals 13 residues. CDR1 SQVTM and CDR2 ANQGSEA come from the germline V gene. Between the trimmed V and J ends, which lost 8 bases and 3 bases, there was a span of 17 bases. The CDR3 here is CSRGIEPSYEQYF. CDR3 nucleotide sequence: TGCAGCCGCGGTATAGAACCCAGCTACGAGCAGTACTTC.

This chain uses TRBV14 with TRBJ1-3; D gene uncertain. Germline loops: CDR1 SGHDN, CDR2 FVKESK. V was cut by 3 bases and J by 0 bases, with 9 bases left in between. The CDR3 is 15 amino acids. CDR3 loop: CASSQSAYSGNTIYF. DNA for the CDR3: TGTGCCAGCAGCCAGTCCGCTTACTCTGGAAACACCATATATTTT. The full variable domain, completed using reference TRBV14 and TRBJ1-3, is EAGVTQFPSHSVIEKGQTVTLRCDPISGHDNLYWYRRVMGKEIKFLLHFVKESKQDESGMPNNRFLAERTGGTYSTLKVQPAELEDSGVYFCASSQSAYSGNTIYFGEGSWLTVV.

The CDR3 reads CASSLNIAESNFDTQYF. The CDR3 bases are TGTGCCAGCAGTCTGAATATCGCGGAGAGTAACTTTGATACGCAGTATTTT. The V gene is TRBV2, the J gene TRBJ2-3; no reliable D call. The CDR3 has 17 amino acids. Germline CDR1 reads SNHLY; CDR2 reads FYNNEI. V was trimmed by 5 bases and J by 6 bases, leaving 24 bases between them. The whole variable domain, remainder taken from reference TRBV2 and TRBJ2-3, is EPEVTQTPSHQVTQMGQEVILRCVPISNHLYFYWYRQILGQKVEFLVSFYNNEISEKSEIFDDQFSVERPDGSNFTLKIRSTKLEDSAMYFCASSLNIAESNFDTQYFGPGTRLTVL.

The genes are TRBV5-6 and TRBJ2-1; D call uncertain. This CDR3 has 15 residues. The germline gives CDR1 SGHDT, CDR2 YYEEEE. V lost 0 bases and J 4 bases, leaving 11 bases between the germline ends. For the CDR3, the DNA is TGTGCCAGCAGCTTGGCGGGTCAAGGGTACAATGAGCAGTTCTTC. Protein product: CASSLAGQGYNEQFF.

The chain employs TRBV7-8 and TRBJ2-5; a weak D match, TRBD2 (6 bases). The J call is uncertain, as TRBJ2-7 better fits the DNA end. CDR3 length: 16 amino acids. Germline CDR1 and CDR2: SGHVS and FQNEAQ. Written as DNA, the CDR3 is TGTGCCAGCAGCTTAGTAGAACGGGGACTCTCCTACGAGCAGTACTTC. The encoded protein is CASSLVERGLSYEQYF.

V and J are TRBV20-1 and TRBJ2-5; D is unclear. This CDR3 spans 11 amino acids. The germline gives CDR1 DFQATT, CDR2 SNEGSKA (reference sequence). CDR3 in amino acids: CRAGSTETQYF. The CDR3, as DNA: TGCAGGGCTGGGTCGACAGAGACCCAGTACTTC.

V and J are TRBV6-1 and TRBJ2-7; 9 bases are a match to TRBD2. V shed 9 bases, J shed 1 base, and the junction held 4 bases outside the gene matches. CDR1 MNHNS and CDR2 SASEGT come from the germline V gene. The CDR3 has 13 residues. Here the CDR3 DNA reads TGTGCCAGTAGGACTAGCGCGTCCTACGAGCAGTACTTC. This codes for CASRTSASYEQYF.

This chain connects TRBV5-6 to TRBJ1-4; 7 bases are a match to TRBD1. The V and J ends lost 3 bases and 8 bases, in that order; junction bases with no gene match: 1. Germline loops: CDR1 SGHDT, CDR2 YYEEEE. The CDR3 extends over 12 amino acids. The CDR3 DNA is TGTGCCAGCAGCTCAGGGGGGGAAAAACTGTTTTTT. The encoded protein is CASSSGGEKLFF.

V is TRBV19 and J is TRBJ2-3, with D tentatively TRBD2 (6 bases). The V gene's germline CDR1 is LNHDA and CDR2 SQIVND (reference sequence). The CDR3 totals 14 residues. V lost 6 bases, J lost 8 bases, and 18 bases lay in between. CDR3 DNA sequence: TGTGCCAGTAGGGACTATCCGCGTGATGGTACGCAGTATTTT. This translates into CASRDYPRDGTQYF.

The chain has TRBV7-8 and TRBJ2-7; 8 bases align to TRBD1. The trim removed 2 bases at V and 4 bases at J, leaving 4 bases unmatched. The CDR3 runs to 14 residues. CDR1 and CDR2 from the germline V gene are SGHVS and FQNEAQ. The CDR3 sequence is CASSLTGQGYEQYF. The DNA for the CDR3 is TGTGCCAGCAGCTTAACCGGACAGGGTTACGAGCAGTACTTC.

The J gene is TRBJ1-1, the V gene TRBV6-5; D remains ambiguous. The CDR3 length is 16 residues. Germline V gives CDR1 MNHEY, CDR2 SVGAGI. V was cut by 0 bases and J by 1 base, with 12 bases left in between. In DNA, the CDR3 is TGTGCCAGCAGTTACTCTACGGGTGCTGGGAACACTGAAGCTTTCTTT. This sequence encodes CASSYSTGAGNTEAFF.

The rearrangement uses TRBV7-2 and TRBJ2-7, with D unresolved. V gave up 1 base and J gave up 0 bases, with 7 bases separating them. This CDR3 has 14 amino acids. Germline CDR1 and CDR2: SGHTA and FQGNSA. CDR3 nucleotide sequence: TGTGCCAGCAGCTTAGTGAGGAGCTCCTACGAGCAGTACTTC. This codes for CASSLVRSSYEQYF.

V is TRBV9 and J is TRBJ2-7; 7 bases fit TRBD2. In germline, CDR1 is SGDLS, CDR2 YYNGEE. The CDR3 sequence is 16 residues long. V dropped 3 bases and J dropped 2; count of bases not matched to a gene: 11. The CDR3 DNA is TGTGCCAGCAGCGCGAGGGAGGGCAGGGATCCCTACGAGCAGTACTTC. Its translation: CASSAREGRDPYEQYF.

The CDR3 region is CASSTRQGAVNEQFF. The CDR3 region has the DNA TGTGCCAGCAGCACCAGACAGGGGGCGGTGAATGAGCAGTTCTTC. The chain uses TRBV13 and TRBJ2-1; TRBD1 aligns across 10 bases. The CDR3 totals 15 residues. V was pared by 5 bases and J by 7 bases, with 8 bases of the junction left unmatched. Germline V gene data show CDR1 as PRHDT and CDR2 as FYEKMQ (reference sequence).

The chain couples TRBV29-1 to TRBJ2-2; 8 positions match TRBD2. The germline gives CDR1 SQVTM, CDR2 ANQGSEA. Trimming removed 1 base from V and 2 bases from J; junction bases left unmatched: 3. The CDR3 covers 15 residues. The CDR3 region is CSVEASGFNTGELFF. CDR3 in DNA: TGCAGCGTTGAAGCTAGCGGGTTTAACACCGGGGAGCTGTTTTTT.

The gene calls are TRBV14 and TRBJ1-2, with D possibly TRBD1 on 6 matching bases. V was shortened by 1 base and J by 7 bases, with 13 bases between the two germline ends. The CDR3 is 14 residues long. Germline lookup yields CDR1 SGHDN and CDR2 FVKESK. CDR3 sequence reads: CASSQGTATTGYTF. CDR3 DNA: TGTGCCAGCAGCCAAGGGACAGCGACCACTGGCTACACCTTC.

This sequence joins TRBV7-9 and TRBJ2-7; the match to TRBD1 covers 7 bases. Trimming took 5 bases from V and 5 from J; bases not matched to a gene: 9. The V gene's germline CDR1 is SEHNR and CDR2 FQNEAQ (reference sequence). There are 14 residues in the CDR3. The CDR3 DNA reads TGTGCCAGCAGCGGGTACAGGGGCCGGAACGAGCAGTACTTC. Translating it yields CASSGYRGRNEQYF.